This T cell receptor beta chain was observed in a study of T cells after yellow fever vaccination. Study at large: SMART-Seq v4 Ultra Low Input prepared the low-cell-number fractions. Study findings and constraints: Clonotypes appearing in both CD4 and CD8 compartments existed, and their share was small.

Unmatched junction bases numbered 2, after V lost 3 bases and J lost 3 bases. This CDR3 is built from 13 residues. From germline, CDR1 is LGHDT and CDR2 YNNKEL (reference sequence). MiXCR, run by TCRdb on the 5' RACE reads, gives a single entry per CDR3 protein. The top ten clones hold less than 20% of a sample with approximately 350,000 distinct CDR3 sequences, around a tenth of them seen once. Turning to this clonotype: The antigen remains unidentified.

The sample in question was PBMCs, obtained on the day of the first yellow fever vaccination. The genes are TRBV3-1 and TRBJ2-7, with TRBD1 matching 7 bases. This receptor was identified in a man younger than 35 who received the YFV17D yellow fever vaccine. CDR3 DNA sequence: TGTGCCAGCAGCCAGGGACAGAACTACGAGCAGTACGTC. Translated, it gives CASSQGQNYEQYV.